This is a list of T cell receptor beta chains from one sample in a study of CD8 T cells in ankylosing spondylitis. One entry per CDR3 protein results from TCRdb running MiXCR on the 5' RACE reads. The sample has 200,000 to 250,000 distinct CDR3 sequences, 8% to 9% seen once; the top ten hold 4% to 5.5%. Sequencing used blood, either unsorted or a sorted T cell fraction (not recorded which). The receptors were gathered from a female donor with ankylosing spondylitis or in good health (not recorded which). The CDR3 runs from the conserved cysteine through the conserved F or W. D genes are given only for firm matches. Where a row states a size, it is once, few, many or the class of an expanded clone; other rows omit it.

v_gene	j_gene	d_gene	len	abundance	CDR3aa	CDR3nt
TRBV15	TRBJ2-1	-	14	many	CATSRVPGQNEQFF	TGTGCCACCAGCAGAGTGCCGGGGCAGAATGAGCAGTTCTTC
TRBV2	TRBJ2-1	TRBD1	15	many	CASGRDRGGRNEQFF	TGTGCCAGCGGCCGGGACAGGGGGGGAAGGAATGAGCAGTTCTTC
TRBV12-3/TRBV12-4	TRBJ2-5	-	12	-	CASSPGAETQYF	TGTGCCAGCAGTCCAGGGGCGGAGACCCAGTACTTC
TRBV28	TRBJ2-1	-	17	many	CASSPWRRDPLGNEQFF	TGTGCCAGCAGTCCCTGGCGCCGGGACCCCCTTGGAAATGAGCAGTTCTTC
TRBV29-1	TRBJ2-3	-	14	many	CSVDPSTSTDTQYF	TGCAGCGTTGACCCTTCGACTAGCACAGATACGCAGTATTTT
TRBV19	TRBJ1-5	TRBD1	16	-	CASSPGTGRSNQPQHF	TGTGCCAGTAGCCCCGGGACAGGGAGGAGCAATCAGCCCCAGCATTTT
TRBV27	TRBJ2-7	-	15	many	CAISYGRMSSYEQYF	TGTGCCATATCGTATGGCCGGATGAGCTCCTACGAGCAGTACTTC
TRBV20-1	TRBJ2-7	TRBD2	15	many	CSASAYLAGGYEQYF	TGCAGTGCTAGCGCCTATCTAGCGGGGGGCTACGAGCAGTACTTC
TRBV4-3	TRBJ1-3	TRBD1	16	few	CASSQAGGQGANTIYF	TGCGCCAGCAGCCAAGCTGGCGGGCAGGGGGCGAACACCATATATTTT
TRBV29-1	TRBJ1-2	-	12	many	CSVEDYRNVDTF	TGCAGCGTTGAAGATTACAGGAACGTGGACACCTTC
TRBV7-6	TRBJ2-7	TRBD2	15	many	CASSSRSGKIYEQYF	TGTGCCAGCAGCTCCCGTAGCGGGAAAATCTACGAGCAGTACTTC
TRBV13	TRBJ2-3	-	15	many	CASSYSLPQADTQYF	TGTGCCAGCAGCTACAGCCTTCCACAGGCGGATACGCAGTATTTT
TRBV5-1	TRBJ2-2	-	15	many	CASSLTGSRTGELFF	TGCGCCAGCAGCTTGACAGGGTCAAGGACCGGGGAGCTGTTTTTT
TRBV6-2/TRBV6-3	TRBJ1-1	-	14	-	CASRTGDRNTEAFF	TGTGCCAGCCGGACGGGAGACAGGAACACTGAAGCTTTCTTT
TRBV10-3	TRBJ2-1	TRBD2	15	few	CAISESGLGVNEQFF	TGTGCCATCAGTGAGTCTGGACTAGGGGTCAATGAGCAGTTCTTC
TRBV7-8	TRBJ2-1	TRBD2	17	many	CASSRSTGTSGNNEQFF	TGTGCCAGCAGCCGATCCACCGGGACTAGCGGCAACAATGAGCAGTTCTTC
TRBV12-3/TRBV12-4	TRBJ1-2	-	11	many	CASSFKIGYTF	TGTGCCAGCAGTTTTAAGATTGGCTACACCTTC
TRBV28	TRBJ2-1	TRBD2	18	many	CASPPLLAGGDSDNEQFF	TGTGCCAGCCCCCCATTGCTAGCGGGAGGAGATTCGGACAATGAGCAGTTCTTC
TRBV30	TRBJ2-5	-	15	few	CAWSPGTTVKETQYF	TGTGCCTGGAGCCCCGGGACAACTGTGAAAGAGACCCAGTACTTC
TRBV20-1	TRBJ2-7	TRBD2	15	few	CSASGRALTGYEQYF	TGCAGTGCTAGCGGGAGGGCCCTTACTGGTTACGAGCAGTACTTC
TRBV20-1	TRBJ2-1	-	11	many	CSADGANEQFF	TGCAGTGCTGATGGGGCCAATGAGCAGTTCTTC
TRBV24-1	TRBJ2-1	-	16	many	CATSSSDSSSYNEQFF	TGTGCCACCAGTTCGTCCGATTCAAGCTCCTACAATGAGCAGTTCTTC
TRBV7-8	TRBJ2-7	TRBD1	11	many	CASSSGQKQYF	TGTGCCAGCAGCTCGGGACAGAAGCAGTACTTC
TRBV20-1	TRBJ2-1	TRBD2	15	many	CSARSTSGRDNEQFF	TGCAGTGCCCGGTCGACTAGCGGGAGGGACAATGAGCAGTTCTTC
TRBV20-1	TRBJ2-5	TRBD2	16	many	CSAQRGSGRIGETQYF	TGCAGTGCACAGAGGGGTAGCGGGAGGATAGGGGAGACCCAGTACTTC
TRBV6-1	TRBJ2-2	-	15	many	CASRLNNFRTGELFF	TGTGCCAGCAGGCTCAATAATTTCAGGACCGGGGAGCTGTTTTTT
TRBV25-1	TRBJ2-7	-	12	many	CASSESGGEQYF	TGTGCCAGCAGTGAATCGGGCGGCGAGCAGTACTTC
TRBV20-1	TRBJ1-1	-	15	many	CSASQGSDGLPRAFF	TGCAGTGCTAGCCAGGGATCAGACGGACTACCAAGGGCTTTCTTT
TRBV6-1	TRBJ2-1	-	14	many	CASSEQATDNEQFF	TGTGCCAGCAGTGAACAGGCGACGGACAATGAGCAGTTCTTC
TRBV28	TRBJ2-5	-	13	many	CASSPQSQETQYF	TGTGCCAGCAGTCCTCAGAGCCAAGAGACCCAGTACTTC
TRBV7-8	TRBJ1-5	-	13	many	CASSSYWDQPQHF	TGTGCCAGCAGCTCGTACTGGGATCAGCCCCAGCATTTT
TRBV12-3/TRBV12-4	TRBJ2-1	-	15	many	CASSFGAVPYNEQFF	TGTGCCAGCAGTTTTGGAGCGGTTCCCTACAATGAGCAGTTCTTC
TRBV24-1	TRBJ2-3	TRBD1	16	many	CATSGRRTGPTDTQYF	TGTGCCACCAGTGGAAGACGGACAGGGCCCACAGATACGCAGTATTTT
TRBV18	TRBJ1-6	TRBD1	15	many	CASSPEAGGDSPLHF	TGTGCCAGCTCACCGGAGGCAGGGGGTGATTCACCCCTCCACTTT
TRBV12-5	TRBJ2-7	-	18	-	CASGLPPLTRSSGYEQYF	TGTGCTAGTGGTTTGCCTCCCCTTACTAGATCAAGTGGCTACGAGCAGTACTTC
TRBV5-6	TRBJ1-6	TRBD1	16	many	CASSLTGQTGNSPLHF	TGTGCCAGCAGCCTGACGGGACAGACGGGGAATTCACCCCTCCACTTT
TRBV20-1	TRBJ2-1	-	11	many	CSARGLGEQFF	TGCAGTGCTAGAGGTTTGGGGGAGCAGTTCTTC
TRBV3-1	TRBJ2-2	-	15	-	CATSQVLADTGELFF	TGTGCCACCTCCCAAGTACTAGCTGACACCGGGGAGCTGTTTTTT
TRBV28	TRBJ2-7	-	13	many	CASSLWGFDEQYF	TGTGCCAGCAGTTTATGGGGCTTTGATGAGCAGTACTTC
TRBV10-3	TRBJ2-1	TRBD2	16	many	CAISEGGLVTPDEQFF	TGTGCCATCAGTGAAGGGGGACTAGTGACTCCCGATGAGCAGTTCTTC